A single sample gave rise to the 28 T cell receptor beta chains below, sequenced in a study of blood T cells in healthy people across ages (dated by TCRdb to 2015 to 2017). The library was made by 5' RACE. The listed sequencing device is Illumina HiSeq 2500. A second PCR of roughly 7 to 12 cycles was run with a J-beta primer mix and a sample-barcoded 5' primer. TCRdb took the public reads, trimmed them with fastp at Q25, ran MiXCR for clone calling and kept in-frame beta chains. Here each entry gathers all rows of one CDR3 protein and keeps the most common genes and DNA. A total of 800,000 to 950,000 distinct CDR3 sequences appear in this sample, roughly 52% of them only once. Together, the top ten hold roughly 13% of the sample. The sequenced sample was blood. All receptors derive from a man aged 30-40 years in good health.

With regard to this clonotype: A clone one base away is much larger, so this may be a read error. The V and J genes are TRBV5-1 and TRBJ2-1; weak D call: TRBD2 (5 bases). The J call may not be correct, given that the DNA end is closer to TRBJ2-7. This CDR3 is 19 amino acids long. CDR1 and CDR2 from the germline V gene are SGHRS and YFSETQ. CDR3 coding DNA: TGCGCCAGCAGCTTGTCGACGGCTCGGTCCCTTGGACTCCTCAATGAGCAGTACTTC. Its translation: CASSLSTARSLGLLNEQYF.

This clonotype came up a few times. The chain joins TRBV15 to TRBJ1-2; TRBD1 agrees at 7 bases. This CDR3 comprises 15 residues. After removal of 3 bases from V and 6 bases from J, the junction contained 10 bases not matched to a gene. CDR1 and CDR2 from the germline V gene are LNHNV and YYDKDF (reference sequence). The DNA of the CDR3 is TGTGCCACCAGCAGCCGAGACAGGGTTATTGATGGCTACACCTTC. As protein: CATSSRDRVIDGYTF.

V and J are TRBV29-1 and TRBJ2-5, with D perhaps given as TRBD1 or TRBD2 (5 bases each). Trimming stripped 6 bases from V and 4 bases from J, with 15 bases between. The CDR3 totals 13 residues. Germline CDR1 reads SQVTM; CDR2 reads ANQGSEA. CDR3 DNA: TGCAGCGTCACTAGGGTCCAGGGAGAGACCCAGTACTTC. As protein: CSVTRVQGETQYF.

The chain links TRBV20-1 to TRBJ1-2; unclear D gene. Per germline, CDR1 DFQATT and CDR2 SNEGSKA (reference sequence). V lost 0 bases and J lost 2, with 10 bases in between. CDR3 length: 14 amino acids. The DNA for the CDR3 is TGCAGTGCTAGAGAACAGATACGCAACTATGGCTACACCTTC. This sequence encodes CSAREQIRNYGYTF.

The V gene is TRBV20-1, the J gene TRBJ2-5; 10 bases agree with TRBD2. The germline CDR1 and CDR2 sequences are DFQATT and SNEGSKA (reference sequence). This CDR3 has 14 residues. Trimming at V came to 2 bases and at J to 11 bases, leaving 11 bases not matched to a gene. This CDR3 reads CSARSGTSAQLQYF. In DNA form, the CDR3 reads TGCAGTGCTAGATCCGGGACTAGCGCGCAACTACAGTACTTC.

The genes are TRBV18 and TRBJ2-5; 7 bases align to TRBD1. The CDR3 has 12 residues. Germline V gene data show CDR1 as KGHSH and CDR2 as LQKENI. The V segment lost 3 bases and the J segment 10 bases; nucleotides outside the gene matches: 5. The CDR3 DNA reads TGTGCCAGCTCACCCGGCAGGACAGGCCAGTACTTC. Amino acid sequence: CASSPGRTGQYF.

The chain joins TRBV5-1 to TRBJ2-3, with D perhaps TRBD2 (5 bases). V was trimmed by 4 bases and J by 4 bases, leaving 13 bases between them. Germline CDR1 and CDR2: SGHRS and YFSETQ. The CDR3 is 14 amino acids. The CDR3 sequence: CASSTTSESDTQYF. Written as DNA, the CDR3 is TGCGCCAGCAGCACCACTAGTGAGTCAGATACGCAGTATTTT.

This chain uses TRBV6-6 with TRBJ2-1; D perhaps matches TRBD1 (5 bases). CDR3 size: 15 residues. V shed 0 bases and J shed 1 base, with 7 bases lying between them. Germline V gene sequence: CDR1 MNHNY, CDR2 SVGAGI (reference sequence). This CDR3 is CASSYSTESYNEQFF. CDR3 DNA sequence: TGTGCCAGCAGTTACTCGACAGAGTCCTACAATGAGCAGTTCTTC.

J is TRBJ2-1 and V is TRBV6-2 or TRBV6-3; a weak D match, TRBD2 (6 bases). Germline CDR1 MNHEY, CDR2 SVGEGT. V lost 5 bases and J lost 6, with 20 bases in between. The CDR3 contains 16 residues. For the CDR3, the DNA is TGTGCCAGCAGTAAACCGGACTATACGAACCCCAATGAGCAGTTCTTC. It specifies CASSKPDYTNPNEQFF.

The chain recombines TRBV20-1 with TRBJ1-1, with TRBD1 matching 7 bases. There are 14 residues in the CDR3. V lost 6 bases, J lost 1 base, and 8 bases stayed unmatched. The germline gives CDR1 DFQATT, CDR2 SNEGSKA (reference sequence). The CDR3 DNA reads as TGCAGTGCCCGCAAAGGGGGCAGGAACACTGAAGCTTTCTTT. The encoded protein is CSARKGGRNTEAFF.

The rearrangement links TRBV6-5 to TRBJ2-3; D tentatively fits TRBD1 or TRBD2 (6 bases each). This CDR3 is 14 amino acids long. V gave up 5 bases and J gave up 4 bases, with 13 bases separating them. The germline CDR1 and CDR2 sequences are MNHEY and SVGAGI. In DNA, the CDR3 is TGTGCCAGCAGTGGGGTCGGGGGCCCAGATACGCAGTATTTT. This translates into CASSGVGGPDTQYF.

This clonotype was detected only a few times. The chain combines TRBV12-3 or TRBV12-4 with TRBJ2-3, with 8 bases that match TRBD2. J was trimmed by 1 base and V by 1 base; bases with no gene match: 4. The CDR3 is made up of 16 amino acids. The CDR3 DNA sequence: TGTGCCAGCAGTTTAGGTCCGGGGGGGCGCACAGATACGCAGTATTTT. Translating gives CASSLGPGGRTDTQYF.

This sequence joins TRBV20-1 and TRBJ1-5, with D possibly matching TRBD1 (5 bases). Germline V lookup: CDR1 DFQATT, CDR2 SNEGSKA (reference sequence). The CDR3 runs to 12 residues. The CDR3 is CREEWGNQPQHF. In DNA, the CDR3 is TGCAGGGAGGAGTGGGGGAATCAGCCCCAGCATTTT.

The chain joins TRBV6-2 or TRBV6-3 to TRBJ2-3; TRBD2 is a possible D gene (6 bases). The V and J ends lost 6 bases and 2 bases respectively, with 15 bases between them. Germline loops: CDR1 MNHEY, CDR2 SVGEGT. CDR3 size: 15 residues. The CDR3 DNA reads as TGTGCCAGCAGGGATGGCGGGGAACCCACAGATACGCAGTATTTT. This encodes CASRDGGEPTDTQYF.

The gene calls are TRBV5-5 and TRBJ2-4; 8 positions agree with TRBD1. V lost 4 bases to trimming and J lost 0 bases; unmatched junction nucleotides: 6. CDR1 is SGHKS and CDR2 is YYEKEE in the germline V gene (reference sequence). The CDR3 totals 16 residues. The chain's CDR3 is CASSQRQGRAKNIQYF. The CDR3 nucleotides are TGTGCCAGCAGCCAGAGACAGGGGCGAGCCAAAAACATTCAGTACTTC.

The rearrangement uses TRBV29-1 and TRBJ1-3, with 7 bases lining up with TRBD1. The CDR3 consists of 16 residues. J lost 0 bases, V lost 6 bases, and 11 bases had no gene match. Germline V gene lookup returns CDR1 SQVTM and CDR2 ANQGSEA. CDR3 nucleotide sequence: TGCAGCGTATCGAAGGGGGCGGCCATCTCTGGAAACACCATATATTTT. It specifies CSVSKGAAISGNTIYF.

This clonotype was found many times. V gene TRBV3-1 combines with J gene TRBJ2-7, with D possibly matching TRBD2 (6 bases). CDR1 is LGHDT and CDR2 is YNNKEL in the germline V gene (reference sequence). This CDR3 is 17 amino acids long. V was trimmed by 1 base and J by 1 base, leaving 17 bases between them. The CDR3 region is CASSQVPLGEASYEQYF. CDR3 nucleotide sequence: TGTGCCAGCAGCCAAGTGCCCCTCGGGGAGGCATCCTACGAGCAGTACTTC.

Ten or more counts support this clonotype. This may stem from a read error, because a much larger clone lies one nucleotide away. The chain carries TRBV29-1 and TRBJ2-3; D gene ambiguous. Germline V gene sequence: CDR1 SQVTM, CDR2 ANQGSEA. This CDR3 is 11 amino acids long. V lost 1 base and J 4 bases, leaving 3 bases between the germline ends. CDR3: CSVEGADTQYF. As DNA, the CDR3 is TGCAGCGTTGAAGGGGCAGATACGCAGTATTTT.

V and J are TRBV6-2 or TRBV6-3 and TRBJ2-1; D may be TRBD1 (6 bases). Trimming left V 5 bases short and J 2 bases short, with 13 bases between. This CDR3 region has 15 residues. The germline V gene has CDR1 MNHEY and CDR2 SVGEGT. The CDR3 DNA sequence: TGTGCCAGCAGTCCCGACGGGACACCCTACAATGAGCAGTTCTTC. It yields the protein CASSPDGTPYNEQFF.

The CDR3 here is CVSGREQYF. CDR3 DNA sequence: TGTGTCTCGGGGAGGGAGCAGTACTTC. V usage is TRBV2 and J usage is TRBJ2-4; 7 positions agree with TRBD2. The germline V gene has CDR1 SNHLY and CDR2 FYNNEI. The CDR3 consists of 9 residues.

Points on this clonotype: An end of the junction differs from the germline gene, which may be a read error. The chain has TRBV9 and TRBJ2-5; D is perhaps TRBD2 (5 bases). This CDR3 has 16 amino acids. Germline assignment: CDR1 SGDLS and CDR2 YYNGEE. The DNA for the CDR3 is TGTACCAGCAGCGAAGGGCGGAGCGCGGGTGAAGAGACCCAGTACTTC. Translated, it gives CTSSEGRSAGEETQYF.

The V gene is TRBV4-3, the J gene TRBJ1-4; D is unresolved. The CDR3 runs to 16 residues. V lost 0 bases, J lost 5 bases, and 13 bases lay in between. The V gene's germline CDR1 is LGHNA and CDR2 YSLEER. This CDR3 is CASSQDLAPVNEKLFF. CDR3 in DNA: TGCGCCAGCAGCCAAGATCTCGCCCCGGTGAATGAAAAACTGTTTTTT.

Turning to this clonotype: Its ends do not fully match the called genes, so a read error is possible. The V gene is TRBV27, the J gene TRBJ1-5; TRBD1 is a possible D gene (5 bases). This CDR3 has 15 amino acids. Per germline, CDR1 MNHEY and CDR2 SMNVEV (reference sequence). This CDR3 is CASSEEGWGNQPQHF. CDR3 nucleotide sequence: TGTGCCAGCTCCGAGGAGGGTTGGGGCAATCAGCCCCAGCATTTC.

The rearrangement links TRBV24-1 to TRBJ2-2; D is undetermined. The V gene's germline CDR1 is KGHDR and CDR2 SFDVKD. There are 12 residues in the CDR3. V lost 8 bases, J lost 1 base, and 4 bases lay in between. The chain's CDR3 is CATNGNTGELFF. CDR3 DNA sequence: TGTGCCACCAACGGGAACACCGGGGAGCTGTTTTTT.

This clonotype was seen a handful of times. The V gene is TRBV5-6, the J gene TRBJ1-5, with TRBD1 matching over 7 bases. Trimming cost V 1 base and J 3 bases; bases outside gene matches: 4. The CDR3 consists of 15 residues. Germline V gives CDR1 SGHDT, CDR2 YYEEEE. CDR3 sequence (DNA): TGTGCCAGCAGCTTGTTTGACAGGGTCAATCAGCCCCAGCATTTT. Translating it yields CASSLFDRVNQPQHF.

The chain's CDR3 is CASSWDLYGYTF. CDR3 nucleotides: TGTGCCAGCAGTTGGGACCTCTATGGCTACACCTTC. The chain couples TRBV12-3 or TRBV12-4 to TRBJ1-2; D may be TRBD1 (5 bases). Trimming took off 4 bases at V and 4 bases at J, with 7 bases between the two ends. CDR3 length equals 12 residues.

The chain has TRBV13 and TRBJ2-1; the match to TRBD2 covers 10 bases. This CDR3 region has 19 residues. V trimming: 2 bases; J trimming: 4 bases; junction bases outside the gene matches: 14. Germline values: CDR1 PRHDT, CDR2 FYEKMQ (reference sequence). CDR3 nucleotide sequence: TGTGCCAGCAGCTTACTCTTTAACGTAGGGACTAGCGTGTACAATGAGCAGTTCTTC. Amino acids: CASSLLFNVGTSVYNEQFF. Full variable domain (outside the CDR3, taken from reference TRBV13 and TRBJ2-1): AAGVIQSPRHLIKEKRETATLKCYPIPRHDTVYWYQQGPGQDPQFLISFYEKMQSDKGSIPDRFSAQQFSDYHSELNMSSLELGDSALYFCASSLLFNVGTSVYNEQFFGPGTRLTVL.

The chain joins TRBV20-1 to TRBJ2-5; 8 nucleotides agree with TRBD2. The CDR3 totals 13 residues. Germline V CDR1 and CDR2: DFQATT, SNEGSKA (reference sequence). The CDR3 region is CLAIAGTQETQYF. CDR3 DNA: TGCCTTGCGATAGCGGGGACTCAAGAGACCCAGTACTTC.